Listed below are T cell receptor beta chains from one sample, sequenced in a study of radiation and T cells in renal cell carcinoma. The table came from immunoSEQ multiplex PCR; TCRdb's copy has only in-frame clones and leaves some out. The sample holds 40,000 to 50,000 clones, about 82% seen once. Source: blood, taken from a patient whose treatment included radiotherapy and nephrectomy. The receptors were sampled from a woman aged 70-85 years with renal cell carcinoma. Each CDR3 is given with its conserved first and last residue. The D gene is left open where the match is weak. Where a row states a size, it is once, few, many or the class of an expanded clone; other rows omit it.

.	.	TRBV7-2	TRBJ2-3	TGTGCCAGCAGCTTCCTAGGCGGGGTTTCAGATACGCAGTATTTT	CASSFLGGVSDTQYF
.	.	TRBV6-1	TRBJ2-7	TGTGCCAGCAGTGAAGAAGGCCTCTACGAGCAGTACTTC	CASSEEGLYEQYF
.	.	TRBV2	TRBJ1-3	TGTGCCAGCAGTGAAGCGGGTCCCCTCTCTGGAAACACCATATATTTT	CASSEAGPLSGNTIYF
.	few	TRBV5-4	TRBJ1-1	TGTGCCAGCAGCTCCGGAGATCTGAACACTGAAGCTTTCTTT	CASSSGDLNTEAFF
TRBD1	once	TRBV6-6	TRBJ1-2	TGTGCCAGCAGTGCCACAGGGGGCTATGGCTACACCTTC	CASSATGGYGYTF
TRBD1	.	TRBV5-1	TRBJ2-2	TGCGCCAGCAGCTTGGGACAGGGGGCCACGGCCGGGGAGCTGTTTTTT	CASSLGQGATAGELFF
.	once	TRBV19	TRBJ1-1	TGTGCCAGTAGTACCCTAGGGGTGGGCACTGAAGCTTTCTTT	CASSTLGVGTEAFF
.	.	TRBV7-8	TRBJ2-3	TGTGCCAGCAGCCCCCCGGGGGCTAGCCTACTCTATACGCAGTATTTT	CASSPPGASLLYTQYF
TRBD1	.	TRBV19	TRBJ2-2	TGTGCCAGTAGTCTACAGGGGCCGAGCGGGGAGCTGTTTTTT	CASSLQGPSGELFF
.	.	TRBV5-5	TRBJ1-6	TGTGCCAGCAGCTTGGACACCCAGAGCTCCTATAATTCACCCCTCCACTTT	CASSLDTQSSYNSPLHF
.	.	TRBV25-1	TRBJ1-3	TGTGCCAGCAGTGAACCAGGATCTGGAAACACCATATATTTT	CASSEPGSGNTIYF
.	.	TRBV6-5	TRBJ2-1	TGTGCCAGCAGTTACCGTGCGGGAAGGCGCGGCAATGAGCAGTTCTTC	CASSYRAGRRGNEQFF
TRBD1	.	TRBV9	TRBJ1-3	TGTGCCAGCAGCCACGACAGGGCTGGAAACACCATATATTTT	CASSHDRAGNTIYF
TRBD2	.	TRBV27	TRBJ2-1	TGTGCCAGCAGTCCGGGGACTAGCGGGGGCAATGAGCAGTTCTTC	CASSPGTSGGNEQFF
TRBD2	.	TRBV7-8	TRBJ2-5	TGTGCCAGCAGCTTACTTAGCGGGGGAGGCCAAGAGACCCAGTACTTC	CASSLLSGGGQETQYF
TRBD1	.	TRBV4-1	TRBJ1-2	TGCGCCAGCAGCCGCTTTGTGACAGGGTTTAACTATGGCTACACCTTC	CASSRFVTGFNYGYTF
.	.	TRBV7-6	TRBJ2-7	TGTGCCAGCAGCTTAAAGGCAGGGCTCTACGAGCAGTACTTC	CASSLKAGLYEQYF
TRBD1	.	TRBV13	TRBJ1-2	TGTGCCAGCAGATCCTCCGGGACAGGGTATGGCTACACCTTC	CASRSSGTGYGYTF
TRBD1	.	TRBV7-8	TRBJ1-5	TGTGCCAGCAGCTCCGGCCGGACAGGTTATAGCAATCAGCCCCAGCATTTT	CASSSGRTGYSNQPQHF
TRBD2	.	TRBV7-9	TRBJ2-1	TGTGCCAGCCCAGTAAGCGGGAGCGGTGAGCAGTTCTTC	CASPVSGSGEQFF
.	.	TRBV5-8	TRBJ2-4	TGTGCCAGCAGCTTGGGTAGGATGGGTAAAAACATTCAGTACTTC	CASSLGRMGKNIQYF
.	.	TRBV4-1	TRBJ2-7	TGCGCCAGCAGCCAACTGCAGGGCCCCAACGAGCAGTACTTC	CASSQLQGPNEQYF
TRBD2	.	TRBV7-2	TRBJ2-3	TGTGCCAGCAGCTTCCTTCTAGCGGGACCTAGCACAGATACGCAGTATTTT	CASSFLLAGPSTDTQYF
.	.	TRBV18	TRBJ2-5	TGTGCCAGCTCACCAGTCAAAGGAGGGGAGACCCAGTACTTC	CASSPVKGGETQYF
.	.	TRBV14	TRBJ1-1	TGTGCCAGCAGCCTGGCCTTAACAGGGAACACTGAAGCTTTCTTT	CASSLALTGNTEAFF
TRBD2	.	TRBV19	TRBJ2-1	TGTGCCAGTAGTATAGAGTTGGCTAGCGGTCAACGGGACAATGAGCAGTTCTTC	CASSIELASGQRDNEQFF
TRBD1	.	TRBV5-1	TRBJ2-1	TGCGCCAGCAGCACCGGGACAGACTACGACCATGAGCAGTTCTTC	CASSTGTDYDHEQFF
.	.	TRBV7-9	TRBJ2-2	TGTGCCAGCAGCTCTGCGCAGCACTACACCGGGGAGCTGTTTTTT	CASSSAQHYTGELFF
.	.	TRBV6-6	TRBJ2-2	TGTGCCAGCAGTTACCTTGACGGGGAGCTGTTTTTT	CASSYLDGELFF
.	.	TRBV9	TRBJ2-5	TGTGCCAGCAGCCGAATGGGGTGGCAAGAGACCCAGTACTTC	CASSRMGWQETQYF
.	.	TRBV28	TRBJ1-4	TGTGCCAGCACCGCCGCCCCTCCAACTAATGAAAAACTGTTTTTT	CASTAAPPTNEKLFF
.	few	TRBV19	TRBJ2-7	TGTGCCAGTAGTTCTAGGAGGGGATTTGGCTCCTACGAGCAGTACTTC	CASSSRRGFGSYEQYF
TRBD2	.	TRBV30	TRBJ2-5	TGTGCCTGGGGGAGCGGGAGGGGAGAGACCCAGTACTTC	CAWGSGRGETQYF
.	.	TRBV6-4	TRBJ1-2	TGTGCCAGTATACCCGACAGTAACTATGGCTACACCTTC	CASIPDSNYGYTF
TRBD1	.	TRBV5-1	TRBJ2-5	TGCGCCAGCAGCTTGGACAGGGGGACACAAGAGACCCAGTACTTC	CASSLDRGTQETQYF
.	.	TRBV27	TRBJ1-2	TGTGCCAGCAGTTTATCGAAGACAGCGTACGACTATGGCTACACCTTC	CASSLSKTAYDYGYTF
.	.	TRBV6-1	TRBJ1-2	TGTGCCAGCAGTGAAGACAGCCGGTATGGCTACACCTTC	CASSEDSRYGYTF
.	.	TRBV7-9	TRBJ1-1	TGTGCCAGCAGCTACCCCCCGAGGAAGGATGAAGCTTTCTTT	CASSYPPRKDEAFF